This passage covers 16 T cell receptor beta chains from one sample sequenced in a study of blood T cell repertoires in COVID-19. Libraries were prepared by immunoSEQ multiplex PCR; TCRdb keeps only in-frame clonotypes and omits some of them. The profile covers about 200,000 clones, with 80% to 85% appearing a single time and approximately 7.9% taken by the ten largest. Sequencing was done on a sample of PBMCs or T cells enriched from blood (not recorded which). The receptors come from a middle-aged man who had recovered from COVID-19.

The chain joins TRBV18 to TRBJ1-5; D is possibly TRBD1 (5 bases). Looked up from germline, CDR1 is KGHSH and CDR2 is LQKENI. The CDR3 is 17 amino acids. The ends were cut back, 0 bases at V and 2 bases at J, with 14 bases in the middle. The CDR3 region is CASSPPMGGRGNQPQHF. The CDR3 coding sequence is TGTGCCAGCTCACCACCGATGGGGGGAAGGGGCAATCAGCCCCAGCATTTT. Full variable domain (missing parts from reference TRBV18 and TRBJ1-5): NAGVMQNPRHLVRRRGQEARLRCSPMKGHSHVYWYRQLPEEGLKFMVYLQKENIIDESGMPKERFSAEFPKEGPSILRIQQVVRGDSAAYFCASSPPMGGRGNQPQHFGDGTRLSIL.

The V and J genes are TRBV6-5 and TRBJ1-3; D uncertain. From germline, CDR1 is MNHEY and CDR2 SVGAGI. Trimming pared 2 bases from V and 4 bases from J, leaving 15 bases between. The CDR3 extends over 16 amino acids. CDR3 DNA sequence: TGTGCCAGCAGTTACAAGTCAGCCCGGGTCGGAAACACCATATATTTT. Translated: CASSYKSARVGNTIYF.

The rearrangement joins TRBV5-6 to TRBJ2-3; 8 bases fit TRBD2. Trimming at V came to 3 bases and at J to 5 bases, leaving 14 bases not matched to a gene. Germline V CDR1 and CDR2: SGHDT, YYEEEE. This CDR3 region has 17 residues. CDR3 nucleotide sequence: TGTGCCAGCAGCTCCCATTCGCGCGGGGGGAGGGTAGATACGCAGTATTTT. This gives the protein CASSSHSRGGRVDTQYF.

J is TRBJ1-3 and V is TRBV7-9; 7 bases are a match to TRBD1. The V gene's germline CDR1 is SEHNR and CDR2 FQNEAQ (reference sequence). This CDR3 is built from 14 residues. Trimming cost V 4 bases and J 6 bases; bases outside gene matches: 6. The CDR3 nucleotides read TGTGCCAGCAGCTCAGCCCAGGGGGTAAACACCATATATTTT. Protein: CASSSAQGVNTIYF.

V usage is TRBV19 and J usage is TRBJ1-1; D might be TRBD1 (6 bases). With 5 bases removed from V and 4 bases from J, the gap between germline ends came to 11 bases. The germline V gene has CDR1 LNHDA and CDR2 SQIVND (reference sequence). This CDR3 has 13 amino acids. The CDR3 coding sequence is TGTGCCAGTAGTCCCAGGGGCGGCACTGAAGCTTTCTTT. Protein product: CASSPRGGTEAFF. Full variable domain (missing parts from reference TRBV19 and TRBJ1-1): DGGITQSPKYLFRKEGQNVTLSCEQNLNHDAMYWYRQDPGQGLRLIYYSQIVNDFQKGDIAEGYSVSREKKESFPLTVTSAQKNPTAFYLCASSPRGGTEAFFGQGTRLTVV.

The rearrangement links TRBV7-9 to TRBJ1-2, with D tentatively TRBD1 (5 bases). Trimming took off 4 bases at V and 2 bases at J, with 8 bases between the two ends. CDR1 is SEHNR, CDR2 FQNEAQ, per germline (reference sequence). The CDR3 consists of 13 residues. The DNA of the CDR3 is TGTGCCAGCAGCTCGGCAGGGAACTATGGCTACACCTTC. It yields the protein CASSSAGNYGYTF.

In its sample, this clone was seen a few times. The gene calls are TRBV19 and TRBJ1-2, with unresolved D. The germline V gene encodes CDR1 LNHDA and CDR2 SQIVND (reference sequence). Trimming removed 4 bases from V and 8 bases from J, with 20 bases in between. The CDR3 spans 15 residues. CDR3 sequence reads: CASSRSGLGGVGYTF. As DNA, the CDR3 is TGTGCCAGTAGTAGATCAGGACTCGGCGGGGTCGGCTACACCTTC.

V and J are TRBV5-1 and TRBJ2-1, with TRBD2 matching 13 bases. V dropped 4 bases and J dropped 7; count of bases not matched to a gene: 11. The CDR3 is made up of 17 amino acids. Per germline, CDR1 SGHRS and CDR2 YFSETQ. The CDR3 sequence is CASSLGSLAGGPNEQFF. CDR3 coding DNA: TGCGCCAGCAGCCTGGGGTCACTAGCGGGGGGGCCTAATGAGCAGTTCTTC. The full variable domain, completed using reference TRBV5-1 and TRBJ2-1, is KAGVTQTPRYLIKTRGQQVTLSCSPISGHRSVSWYQQTPGQGLQFLFEYFSETQRNKGNFPGRFSGRQFSNSRSEMNVSTLELGDSALYLCASSLGSLAGGPNEQFFGPGTRLTVL.

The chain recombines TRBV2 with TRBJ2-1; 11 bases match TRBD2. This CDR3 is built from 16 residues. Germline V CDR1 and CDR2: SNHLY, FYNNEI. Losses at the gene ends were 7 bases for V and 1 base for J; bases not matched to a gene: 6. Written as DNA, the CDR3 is TGTGCCAGCAAAGGTAGCGGGGGGGCTTCCTACAATGAGCAGTTCTTC. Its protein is CASKGSGGASYNEQFF.

The CDR3 loop is CASSPHWNTEAFF. The CDR3 DNA reads TGTGCCAGCAGCCCACATTGGAACACTGAAGCTTTCTTT. This chain connects TRBV7-8 to TRBJ1-1; the D is unclear. The CDR3 has 13 residues. The germline V and J ends were trimmed by 5 bases and 1 base, with 8 bases remaining between them. From germline, CDR1 is SGHVS and CDR2 FQNEAQ. Based on the CDR3 plus reference TRBV7-8 and TRBJ1-1, the full variable domain is GAGVSQSPRYKVAKRGQDVALRCDPISGHVSLFWYQQALGQGPEFLTYFQNEAQLDKSGLPSDRFFAERPEGSVSTLKIQRTQQEDSAVYLCASSPHWNTEAFFGQGTRLTVV.

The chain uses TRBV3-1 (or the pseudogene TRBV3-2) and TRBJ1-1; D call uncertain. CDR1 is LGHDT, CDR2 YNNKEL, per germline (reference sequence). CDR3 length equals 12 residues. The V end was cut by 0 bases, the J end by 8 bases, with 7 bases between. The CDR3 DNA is TGTGCCAGCAGCCAAGATTACGGGGAAGCTTTCTTT. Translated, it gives CASSQDYGEAFF.

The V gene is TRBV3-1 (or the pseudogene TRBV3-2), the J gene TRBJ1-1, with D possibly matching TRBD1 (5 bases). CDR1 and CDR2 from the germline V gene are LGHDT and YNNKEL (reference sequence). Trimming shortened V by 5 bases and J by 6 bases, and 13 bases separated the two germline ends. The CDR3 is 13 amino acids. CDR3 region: CASSSTGVSEAFF. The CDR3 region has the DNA TGTGCCAGCAGCTCAACGGGGGTCTCTGAAGCTTTCTTT.

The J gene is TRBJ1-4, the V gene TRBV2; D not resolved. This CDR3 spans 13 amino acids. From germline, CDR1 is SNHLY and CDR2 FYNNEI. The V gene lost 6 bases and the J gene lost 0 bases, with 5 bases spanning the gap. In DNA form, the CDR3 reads TGTGCCAGCAGCAGGTCAACTAATGAAAAACTGTTTTTT. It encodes CASSRSTNEKLFF.

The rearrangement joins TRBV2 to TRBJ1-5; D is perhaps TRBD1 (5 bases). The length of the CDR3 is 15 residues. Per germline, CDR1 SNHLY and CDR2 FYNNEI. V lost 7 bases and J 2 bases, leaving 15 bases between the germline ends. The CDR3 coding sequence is TGTGCCAGCATGATAGGGGCTCGAGGCAATCAGCCCCAGCATTTT. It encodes CASMIGARGNQPQHF.

In DNA form, the CDR3 reads TGTGCCAGTAGCGCGGCTCTGGGGGGTCCTAATGAAAAACTGTTTTTT. Translated: CASSAALGGPNEKLFF. V is TRBV19 and J is TRBJ1-4; D is perhaps TRBD1 (5 bases). This CDR3 is 16 amino acids long. Germline V CDR1 and CDR2: LNHDA, SQIVND (reference sequence). V was shortened by 6 bases and J by 3 bases, with 17 bases between the two germline ends.

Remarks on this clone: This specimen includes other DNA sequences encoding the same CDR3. The CDR3 coding sequence is TGTGCCAGCTCACCTCCGAGCTCTGGGGCCAACGTCCTGACTTTC. Translated: CASSPPSSGANVLTF. The chain uses TRBV18 and TRBJ2-6; D is unresolved. This CDR3 region has 15 residues. Trimming removed 3 bases at V and 0 bases at J, with 6 bases between. Germline V gene sequence: CDR1 KGHSH, CDR2 LQKENI.